The rows below give T cell receptor beta chains drawn from one sample of a study of blood T cell repertoires in COVID-19. This table comes from immunoSEQ multiplex PCR, and its TCRdb copy is limited to in-frame clones, with some not included. Found here are about 180,000 clones, over 80% of them singletons; the top ten hold over 7.5%. The material sequenced was peripheral blood. The receptors originated from a woman aged 65 to 85 with acute or convalescent COVID-19. Each CDR3 is given with its conserved first and last residue. The D gene is left open where the match is weak. A clone size is listed for some rows: how often the clone was seen (once, few, many), or a class if it is expanded.

size: .; V: TRBV7-6; J: TRBJ2-5; D: TRBD1; CDR3: CASSTTTFRTGQETQYF; DNA: TGTGCCAGCAGCACGACGACTTTTCGGACAGGACAAGAGACCCAGTACTTC
size: .; V: TRBV28; J: TRBJ2-1; D: TRBD1; CDR3: CASPSPDRGCYNEQFF; DNA: TGTGCCAGCCCTTCCCCGGACAGGGGGTGTTACAATGAGCAGTTCTTC
size: .; V: TRBV3-1/TRBV3-2; J: TRBJ1-6; D: TRBD1; CDR3: CASSARDRGSSPLHF; DNA: TGTGCCAGCTCAGCAAGGGACAGGGGGTCGTCACCCCTCCACTTT
size: .; V: TRBV5-4; J: TRBJ1-1; D: .; CDR3: CASSFDLRTAPWEAFF; DNA: TGTGCCAGCAGCTTTGACCTTCGGACAGCGCCCTGGGAAGCTTTCTTT
size: .; V: TRBV4-2; J: TRBJ1-2; D: .; CDR3: CASSQDEKRQTF; DNA: TGTGCCAGCAGCCAAGATGAGAAGAGGCAAACCTTC
size: .; V: TRBV6-5; J: TRBJ1-1; D: TRBD1; CDR3: CASSPRTGENTEAFF; DNA: TGTGCCAGCAGCCCCCGGACAGGGGAGAACACTGAAGCTTTCTTT
size: .; V: TRBV19; J: TRBJ2-6; D: TRBD1; CDR3: CASSHHSTGETGANVLTF; DNA: TGTGCCAGTAGTCACCACTCGACAGGGGAAACTGGGGCCAACGTCCTGACTTTC
size: .; V: TRBV6-2/TRBV6-3; J: TRBJ2-3; D: .; CDR3: CASSRTRRQARTDTQYF; DNA: TGTGCCAGCAGTCGTACCCGCCGACAGGCCCGCACAGATACGCAGTATTTT
size: .; V: TRBV23-1; J: TRBJ2-3; D: .; CDR3: CASSQPRWDSPDTQYF; DNA: TGCGCCAGCAGTCAGCCCCGATGGGACTCCCCAGATACGCAGTATTTT
size: .; V: TRBV19; J: TRBJ1-5; D: TRBD1; CDR3: CASSTQGAPENQPQHF; DNA: TGTGCCAGTAGTACACAGGGGGCCCCCGAGAATCAGCCCCAGCATTTT
size: .; V: TRBV7-9; J: TRBJ2-6; D: .; CDR3: CASSLDWTQSSGANVLTF; DNA: TGTGCCAGCAGCTTAGATTGGACACAATCCTCTGGGGCCAACGTCCTGACTTTC
size: .; V: TRBV27; J: TRBJ1-2; D: .; CDR3: CASSQGMANYGYTF; DNA: TGTGCCAGCAGTCAGGGGATGGCTAACTATGGCTACACCTTC
size: .; V: TRBV7-3; J: TRBJ1-1; D: .; CDR3: CASSFRAEAFF; DNA: TGTGCCAGCAGTTTCAGGGCTGAAGCTTTCTTT
size: .; V: TRBV28; J: TRBJ1-6; D: .; CDR3: CASSSSGYNSPLHF; DNA: TGTGCCAGCAGCTCCTCAGGGTATAATTCACCCCTCCACTTT
size: .; V: TRBV6-5; J: TRBJ1-2; D: TRBD1; CDR3: CASSYSRGGAYYGYTF; DNA: TGTGCCAGCAGTTACTCGAGAGGGGGCGCGTACTATGGCTACACCTTC
size: .; V: TRBV28; J: TRBJ1-2; D: TRBD1; CDR3: CASSLAVRGTGDGYTF; DNA: TGTGCCAGCAGTTTAGCGGTCCGCGGGACAGGAGATGGCTACACCTTC
size: .; V: TRBV6-2/TRBV6-3; J: TRBJ2-5; D: .; CDR3: CASSYGPWETQYF; DNA: TGTGCCAGCAGTTACGGGCCATGGGAGACCCAGTACTTC
size: .; V: TRBV28; J: TRBJ1-5; D: .; CDR3: CASNNWRGYQPQHF; DNA: TGTGCCAGCAACAACTGGCGGGGGTATCAGCCCCAGCATTTT
size: .; V: TRBV14; J: TRBJ1-6; D: TRBD1; CDR3: CASNPGGMSPLHF; DNA: TGTGCCAGCAACCCAGGGGGCATGTCACCCCTCCACTTT
size: .; V: TRBV6-2/TRBV6-3; J: TRBJ2-5; D: .; CDR3: CASSYGDNRPQETQYF; DNA: TGTGCCAGCAGTTACGGGGACAATCGGCCTCAAGAGACCCAGTACTTC
size: few; V: TRBV19; J: TRBJ2-1; D: TRBD2; CDR3: CASSTVAGVGDEQFF; DNA: TGTGCCAGTAGTACGGTAGCGGGGGTAGGCGATGAGCAGTTCTTC
size: once; V: TRBV7-2; J: TRBJ2-1; D: TRBD2; CDR3: CASSLALAGGQGFF; DNA: TGTGCCAGCAGCTTGGCACTAGCGGGGGGGCAGGGGTTCTTC
size: .; V: TRBV4-1; J: TRBJ2-3; D: .; CDR3: CASSQELPDLDTQYF; DNA: TGCGCCAGCAGCCAAGAGTTACCAGACTTAGATACGCAGTATTTT
size: .; V: TRBV7-9; J: TRBJ2-1; D: .; CDR3: CASSLGRVGYNEQFF; DNA: TGTGCCAGCAGCTTAGGGAGGGTCGGCTACAATGAGCAGTTCTTC
size: .; V: TRBV6-5; J: TRBJ2-5; D: TRBD2; CDR3: CASSSGRAGGETQYF; DNA: TGTGCCAGCTCTAGCGGGAGGGCCGGCGGTGAGACCCAGTACTTC
size: many; V: TRBV12-3/TRBV12-4; J: TRBJ1-2; D: TRBD1; CDR3: CASTLGTGQSYTF; DNA: TGTGCCAGCACCCTAGGGACAGGGCAAAGCTACACCTTC
size: .; V: TRBV28; J: TRBJ2-1; D: TRBD1; CDR3: CASSRDRGYYNEQFF; DNA: TGTGCCAGCAGCCGGGACAGGGGGTACTACAATGAGCAGTTCTTC
size: .; V: TRBV18; J: TRBJ2-7; D: TRBD1; CDR3: CARVGDRVPYEQYF; DNA: TGTGCCAGAGTTGGCGACAGGGTTCCCTACGAGCAGTACTTC
size: once; V: TRBV6-5; J: TRBJ2-3; D: .; CDR3: CASSGQSTDTQYF; DNA: TGTGCCAGCAGCGGACAAAGCACAGATACGCAGTATTTT
size: .; V: TRBV5-1; J: TRBJ2-3; D: TRBD2; CDR3: CASSLGRIAGTDTQYF; DNA: TGCGCCAGCAGCTTGGGTCGGATAGCGGGGACAGATACGCAGTATTTT
size: .; V: TRBV19; J: TRBJ1-5; D: .; CDR3: CASSMVGGNQPQHF; DNA: TGTGCCAGTAGTATGGTCGGAGGCAATCAGCCCCAGCATTTT
size: .; V: TRBV5-4; J: TRBJ2-5; D: .; CDR3: CASRPIGGRVETQYF; DNA: TGTGCCAGCAGACCCATTGGCGGCAGAGTTGAGACCCAGTACTTC
size: .; V: TRBV6-5; J: TRBJ2-2; D: TRBD1; CDR3: CASRRQGSGELFF; DNA: TGTGCCAGCAGACGACAGGGGTCCGGGGAGCTGTTTTTT
size: many; V: TRBV19; J: TRBJ1-1; D: .; CDR3: CASSGTGHPNPSNTEAFF; DNA: TGTGCCAGTAGTGGGACGGGACACCCGAACCCTTCGAACACTGAAGCTTTCTTT
size: .; V: TRBV9; J: TRBJ1-2; D: .; CDR3: CASSVTPDSPYGYTF; DNA: TGTGCCAGCAGCGTGACCCCCGACAGCCCTTATGGCTACACCTTC
size: .; V: TRBV18; J: TRBJ2-7; D: .; CDR3: CASSPTGVLKHEQYF; DNA: TGTGCCAGCTCACCAACGGGGGTACTGAAGCACGAGCAGTACTTC
size: .; V: TRBV27; J: TRBJ2-3; D: TRBD2; CDR3: CASVNLAESTDTQYF; DNA: TGTGCCAGCGTAAACCTAGCGGAAAGCACAGATACGCAGTATTTT
size: once; V: TRBV5-1; J: TRBJ2-5; D: TRBD1; CDR3: CASSLQWTGQETQYF; DNA: TGCGCCAGCAGCTTGCAATGGACAGGTCAAGAGACCCAGTACTTC
size: .; V: TRBV5-1; J: TRBJ1-5; D: TRBD1; CDR3: CASSLTGDPHQPQHF; DNA: TGCGCCAGCAGCTTGACAGGGGATCCCCATCAGCCCCAGCATTTT
size: .; V: TRBV19; J: TRBJ1-5; D: .; CDR3: CASKQDSINQPQHF; DNA: TGTGCCAGTAAACAGGACAGCATCAATCAGCCCCAGCATTTT
size: few; V: TRBV28; J: TRBJ2-2; D: TRBD1; CDR3: CASDRQGGTGELFF; DNA: TGTGCCAGCGATAGACAGGGCGGGACCGGGGAGCTGTTTTTT
size: .; V: TRBV5-1; J: TRBJ2-3; D: TRBD2; CDR3: CASSFKRLAGGTDTQYF; DNA: TGCGCCAGCAGCTTCAAACGACTAGCGGGAGGGACAGATACGCAGTATTTT
size: .; V: TRBV19; J: TRBJ2-1; D: TRBD2; CDR3: CASGRGSGRDNEQFF; DNA: TGTGCCAGTGGCCGTGGTAGCGGGAGGGATAATGAGCAGTTCTTC
size: .; V: TRBV5-1; J: TRBJ2-1; D: .; CDR3: CASRPRQAPGGPKFF; DNA: TGCGCCAGCAGGCCGAGACAGGCTCCGGGGGGCCCAAAGTTCTTC
size: .; V: TRBV10-3; J: TRBJ1-2; D: TRBD1; CDR3: CAIRGDRVFDYGYTF; DNA: TGTGCCATCAGGGGGGACAGGGTTTTTGACTATGGCTACACCTTC
size: .; V: TRBV6-2/TRBV6-3; J: TRBJ2-5; D: TRBD2; CDR3: CASSYGRLAGGQETQYF; DNA: TGTGCCAGCAGTTACGGGCGACTAGCGGGGGGCCAAGAGACCCAGTACTTC
size: .; V: TRBV11-2; J: TRBJ2-2; D: TRBD1; CDR3: CASSLGDRANTGELFF; DNA: TGTGCCAGCAGCTTAGGAGACAGGGCCAACACCGGGGAGCTGTTTTTT
size: .; V: TRBV9; J: TRBJ1-3; D: TRBD1; CDR3: CASSPLDRAGNTIYF; DNA: TGTGCCAGCAGCCCCCTAGACAGGGCTGGAAACACCATATATTTT
size: .; V: TRBV5-4; J: TRBJ2-2; D: TRBD2; CDR3: CASSGRGANTGELFF; DNA: TGTGCCAGCAGCGGCCGGGGGGCGAACACCGGGGAGCTGTTTTTT
size: .; V: TRBV6-6; J: TRBJ2-2; D: .; CDR3: CASSYSGGPGELFF; DNA: TGTGCCAGCAGTTACTCCGGGGGGCCCGGGGAGCTGTTTTTT
size: .; V: TRBV27; J: TRBJ1-2; D: .; CDR3: CASSFRQAGNKANYGYTF; DNA: TGTGCCAGCAGTTTCCGACAGGCCGGTAATAAAGCTAACTATGGCTACACCTTC
size: once; V: TRBV30; J: TRBJ1-5; D: .; CDR3: CAWSGQGNQPQHF; DNA: TGTGCCTGGAGTGGGCAGGGCAATCAGCCCCAGCATTTT
size: .; V: TRBV30; J: TRBJ2-3; D: TRBD2; CDR3: CAWTGLASTDTQYF; DNA: TGTGCCTGGACCGGACTAGCAAGCACAGATACGCAGTATTTT